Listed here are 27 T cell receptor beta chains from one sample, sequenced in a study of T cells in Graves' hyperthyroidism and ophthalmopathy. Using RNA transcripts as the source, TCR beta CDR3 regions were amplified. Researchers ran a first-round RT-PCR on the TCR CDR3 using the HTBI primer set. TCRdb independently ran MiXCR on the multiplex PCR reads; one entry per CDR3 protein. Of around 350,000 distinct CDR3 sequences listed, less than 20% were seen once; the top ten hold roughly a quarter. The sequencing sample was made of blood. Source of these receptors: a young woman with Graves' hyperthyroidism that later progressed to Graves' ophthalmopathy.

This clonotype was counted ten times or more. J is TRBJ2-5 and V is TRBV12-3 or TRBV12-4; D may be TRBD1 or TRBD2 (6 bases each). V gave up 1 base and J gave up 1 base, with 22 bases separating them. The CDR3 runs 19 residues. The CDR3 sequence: CASSLEGRTDLGAQETQYF. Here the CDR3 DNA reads TGTGCCAGCAGTTTAGAGGGGAGGACAGATCTGGGCGCCCAAGAGACCCAGTACTTC.

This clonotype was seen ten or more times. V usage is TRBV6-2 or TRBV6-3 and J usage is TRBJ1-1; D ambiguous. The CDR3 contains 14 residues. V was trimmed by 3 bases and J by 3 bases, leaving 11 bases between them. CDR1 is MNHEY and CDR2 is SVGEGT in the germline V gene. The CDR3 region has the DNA TGTGCCAGCAGTTATTCGTTAGCCTACACTGAAGCTTTCTTT. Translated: CASSYSLAYTEAFF.

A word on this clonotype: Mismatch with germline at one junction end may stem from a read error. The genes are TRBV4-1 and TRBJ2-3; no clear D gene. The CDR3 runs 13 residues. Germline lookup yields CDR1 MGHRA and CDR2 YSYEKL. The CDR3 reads CASSQVHQATQYF. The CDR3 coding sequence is TGCGCCAGCAGCCAAGTGCATCAGGCAACGCAATATTTT.

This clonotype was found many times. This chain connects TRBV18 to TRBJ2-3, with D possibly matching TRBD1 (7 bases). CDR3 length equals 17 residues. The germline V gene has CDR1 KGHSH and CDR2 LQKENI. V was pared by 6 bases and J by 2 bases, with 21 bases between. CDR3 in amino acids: CASSAPWEDRLTDTQYF. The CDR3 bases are TGTGCCAGCTCCGCTCCTTGGGAGGACAGGCTCACAGATACGCAGTATTTT.

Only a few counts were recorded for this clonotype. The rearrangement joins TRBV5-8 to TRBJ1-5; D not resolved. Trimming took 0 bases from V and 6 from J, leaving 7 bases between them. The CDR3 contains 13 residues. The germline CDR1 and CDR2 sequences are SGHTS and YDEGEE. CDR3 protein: CASSLGGPQPQHF. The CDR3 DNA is TGTGCCAGCAGCTTGGGCGGGCCTCAGCCCCAGCATTTT. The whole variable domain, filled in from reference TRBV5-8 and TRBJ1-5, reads EAGVTQSPTHLIKTRGQQATLRCSPISGHTSVYWYQQALGLGLQFLLWYDEGEERNRGNFPPRFSGRQFPNYSSELNVNALELEDSALYLCASSLGGPQPQHFGDGTRLSIL.

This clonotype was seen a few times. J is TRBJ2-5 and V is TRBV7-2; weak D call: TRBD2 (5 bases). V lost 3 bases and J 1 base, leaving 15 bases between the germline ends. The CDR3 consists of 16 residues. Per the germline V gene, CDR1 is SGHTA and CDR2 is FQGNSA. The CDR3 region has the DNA TGTGCCAGCAGCTTGGGTTCGAGCGGAACCCAAGAGACCCAGTACTTC. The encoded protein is CASSLGSSGTQETQYF. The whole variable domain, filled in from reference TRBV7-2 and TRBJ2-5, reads GAGVSQSPSNKVTEKGKDVELRCDPISGHTALYWYRQSLGQGLEFLIYFQGNSAPDKSGLPSDRFSAERTGGSVSTLTIQRTQQEDSAVYLCASSLGSSGTQETQYFGPGTRLLVL.

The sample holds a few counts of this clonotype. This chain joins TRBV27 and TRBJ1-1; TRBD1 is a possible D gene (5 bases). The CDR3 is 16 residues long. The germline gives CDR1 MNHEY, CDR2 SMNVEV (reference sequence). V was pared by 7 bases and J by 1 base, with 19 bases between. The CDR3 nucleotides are TGTGCCAGCACCCAGAGCGGGGCCCGGGGGAACACTGAAGCTTTCTTT. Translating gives CASTQSGARGNTEAFF.

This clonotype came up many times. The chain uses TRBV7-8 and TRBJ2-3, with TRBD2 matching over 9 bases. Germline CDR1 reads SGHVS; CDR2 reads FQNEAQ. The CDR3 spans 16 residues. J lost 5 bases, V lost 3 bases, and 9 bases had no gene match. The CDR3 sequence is CASSFSGLAYKDTQYF. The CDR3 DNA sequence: TGTGCCAGCAGCTTTTCGGGACTAGCATATAAAGATACGCAGTATTTT.

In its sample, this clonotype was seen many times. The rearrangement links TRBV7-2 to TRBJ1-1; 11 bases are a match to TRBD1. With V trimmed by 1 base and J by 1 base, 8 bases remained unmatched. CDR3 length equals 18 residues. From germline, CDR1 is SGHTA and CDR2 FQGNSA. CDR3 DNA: TGTGCCAGCAGCTTAGGTATTTGGGGACAGGGGGAGAACACTGAAGCTTTCTTT. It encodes CASSLGIWGQGENTEAFF.

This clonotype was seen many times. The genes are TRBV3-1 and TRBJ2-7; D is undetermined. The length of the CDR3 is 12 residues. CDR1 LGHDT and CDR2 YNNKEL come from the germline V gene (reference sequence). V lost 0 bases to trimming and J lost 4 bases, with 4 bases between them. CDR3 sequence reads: CASSQERYEQYF. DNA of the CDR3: TGTGCCAGCAGCCAAGAAAGGTACGAGCAGTACTTC.

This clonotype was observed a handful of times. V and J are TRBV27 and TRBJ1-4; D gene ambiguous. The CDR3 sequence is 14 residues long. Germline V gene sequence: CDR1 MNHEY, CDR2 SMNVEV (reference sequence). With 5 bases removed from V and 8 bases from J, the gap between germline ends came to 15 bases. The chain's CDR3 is CASSPRGGSEKLFF. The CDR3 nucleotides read TGTGCCAGCAGTCCCCGGGGAGGGTCGGAAAAACTGTTTTTT.

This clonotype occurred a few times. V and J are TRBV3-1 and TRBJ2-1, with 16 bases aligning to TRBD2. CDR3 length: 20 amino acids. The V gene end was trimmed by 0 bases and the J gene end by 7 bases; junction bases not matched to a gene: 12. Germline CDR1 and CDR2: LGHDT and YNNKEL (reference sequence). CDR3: CASSQESFGTSGRVRNEQFF. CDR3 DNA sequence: TGTGCCAGCAGCCAAGAGTCATTTGGGACTAGCGGGAGGGTCAGGAATGAGCAGTTCTTC.

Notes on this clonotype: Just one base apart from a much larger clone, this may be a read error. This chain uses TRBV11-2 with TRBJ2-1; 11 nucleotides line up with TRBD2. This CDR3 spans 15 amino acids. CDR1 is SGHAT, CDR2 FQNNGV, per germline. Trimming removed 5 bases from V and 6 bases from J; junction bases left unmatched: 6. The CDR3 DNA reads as TGTGCCAGCAGCCAGACTAGCGGGAATCGCAATGAGCAGTTCTTC. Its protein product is CASSQTSGNRNEQFF.

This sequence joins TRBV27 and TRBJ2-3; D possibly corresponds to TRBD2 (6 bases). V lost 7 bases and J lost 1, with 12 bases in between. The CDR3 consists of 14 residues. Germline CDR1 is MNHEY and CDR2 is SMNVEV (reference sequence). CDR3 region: CASTGGGGTDTQYF. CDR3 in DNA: TGTGCCAGCACGGGCGGAGGGGGCACAGATACGCAGTATTTT.

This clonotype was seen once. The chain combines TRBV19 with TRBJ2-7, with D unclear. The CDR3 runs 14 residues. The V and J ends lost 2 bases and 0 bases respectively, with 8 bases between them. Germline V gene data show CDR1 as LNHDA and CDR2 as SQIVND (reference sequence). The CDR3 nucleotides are TGTGCCAGTAGTATAAGCGAGAGCTCCTACGAGCAGTACTTC. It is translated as CASSISESSYEQYF.

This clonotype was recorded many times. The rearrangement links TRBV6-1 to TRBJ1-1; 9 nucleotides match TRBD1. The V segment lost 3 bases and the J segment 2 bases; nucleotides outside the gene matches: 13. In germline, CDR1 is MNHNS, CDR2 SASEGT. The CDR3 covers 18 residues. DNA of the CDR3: TGTGCCAGCAGTGACTTACCCGCCGGGACAGGGAGCAACACTGAAGCTTTCTTT. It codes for CASSDLPAGTGSNTEAFF.

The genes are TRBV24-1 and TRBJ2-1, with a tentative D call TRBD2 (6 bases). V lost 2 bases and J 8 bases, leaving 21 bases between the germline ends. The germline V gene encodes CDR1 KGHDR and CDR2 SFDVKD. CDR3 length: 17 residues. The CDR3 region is CATSDWGTSNFTDEQFF. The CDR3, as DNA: TGTGCCACCAGTGATTGGGGAACTAGCAACTTTACGGATGAGCAGTTCTTC.

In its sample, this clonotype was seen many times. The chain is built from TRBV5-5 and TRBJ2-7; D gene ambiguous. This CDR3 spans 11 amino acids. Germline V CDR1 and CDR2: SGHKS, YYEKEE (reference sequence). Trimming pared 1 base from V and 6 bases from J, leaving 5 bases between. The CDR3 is CASSLISEQYF. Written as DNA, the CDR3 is TGTGCCAGCAGCTTGATCTCCGAGCAGTACTTC.

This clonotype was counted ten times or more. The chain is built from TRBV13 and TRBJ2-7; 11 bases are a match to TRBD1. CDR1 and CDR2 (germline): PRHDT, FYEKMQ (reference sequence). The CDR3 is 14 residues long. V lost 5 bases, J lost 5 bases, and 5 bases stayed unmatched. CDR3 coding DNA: TGTGCCAGCAGCCCGGGACAGGGGGACCACGAGCAGTACTTC. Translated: CASSPGQGDHEQYF. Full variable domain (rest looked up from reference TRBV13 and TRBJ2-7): AAGVIQSPRHLIKEKRETATLKCYPIPRHDTVYWYQQGPGQDPQFLISFYEKMQSDKGSIPDRFSAQQFSDYHSELNMSSLELGDSALYFCASSPGQGDHEQYFGPGTRLTVT.

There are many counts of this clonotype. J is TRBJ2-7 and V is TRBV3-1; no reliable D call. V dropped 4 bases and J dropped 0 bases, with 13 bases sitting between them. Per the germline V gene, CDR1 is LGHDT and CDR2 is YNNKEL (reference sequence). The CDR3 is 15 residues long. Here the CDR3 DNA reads TGTGCCAGCAGCCCTTCCACCATTACCTCCTACGAGCAGTACTTC. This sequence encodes CASSPSTITSYEQYF.

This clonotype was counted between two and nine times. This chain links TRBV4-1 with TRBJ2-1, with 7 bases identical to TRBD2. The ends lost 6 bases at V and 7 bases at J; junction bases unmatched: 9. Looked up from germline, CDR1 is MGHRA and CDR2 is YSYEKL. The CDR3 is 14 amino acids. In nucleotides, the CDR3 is TGCGCCAGCAGAGGTCGGGAGGAGGCTAATGAGCAGTTCTTC. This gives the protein CASRGREEANEQFF.

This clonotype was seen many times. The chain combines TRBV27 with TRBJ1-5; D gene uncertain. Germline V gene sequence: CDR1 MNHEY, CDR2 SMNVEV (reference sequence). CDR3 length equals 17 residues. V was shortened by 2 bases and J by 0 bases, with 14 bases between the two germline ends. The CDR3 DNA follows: TGTGCCAGCAGTTTAGTCGCCCCCAGATATAGCAATCAGCCCCAGCATTTT. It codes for CASSLVAPRYSNQPQHF.

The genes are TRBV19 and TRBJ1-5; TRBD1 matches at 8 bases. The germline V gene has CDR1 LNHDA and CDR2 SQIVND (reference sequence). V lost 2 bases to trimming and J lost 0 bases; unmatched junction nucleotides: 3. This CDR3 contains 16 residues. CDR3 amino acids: CASSIRTGSSNQPQHF. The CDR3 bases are TGTGCCAGTAGTATAAGGACAGGGTCTAGCAATCAGCCCCAGCATTTT.

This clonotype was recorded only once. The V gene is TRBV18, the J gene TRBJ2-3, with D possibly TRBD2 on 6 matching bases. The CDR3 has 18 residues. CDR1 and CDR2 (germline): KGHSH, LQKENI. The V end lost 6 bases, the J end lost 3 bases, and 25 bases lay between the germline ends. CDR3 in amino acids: CASSPGLTGTISTDTQYF. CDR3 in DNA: TGTGCCAGCTCTCCCGGACTAACGGGAACCATATCGACAGATACGCAGTATTTT.

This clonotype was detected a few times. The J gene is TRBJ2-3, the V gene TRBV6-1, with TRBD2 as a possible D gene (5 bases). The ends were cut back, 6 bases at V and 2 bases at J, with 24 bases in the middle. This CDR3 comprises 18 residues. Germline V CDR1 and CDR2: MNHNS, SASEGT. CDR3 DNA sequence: TGTGCCAGCAGCCACCCCCTAGGACTTCACTCTAACACAGATACGCAGTATTTT. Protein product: CASSHPLGLHSNTDTQYF.

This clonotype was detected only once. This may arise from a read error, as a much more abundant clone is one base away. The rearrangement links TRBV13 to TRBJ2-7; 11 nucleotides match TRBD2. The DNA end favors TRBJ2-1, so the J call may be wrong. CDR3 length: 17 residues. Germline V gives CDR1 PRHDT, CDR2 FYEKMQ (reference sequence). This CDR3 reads CASSLRVLAGDLDEQFF. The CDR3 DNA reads TGTGCCAGCAGTTTACGCGTACTAGCGGGAGATTTGGACGAGCAGTTCTTC.

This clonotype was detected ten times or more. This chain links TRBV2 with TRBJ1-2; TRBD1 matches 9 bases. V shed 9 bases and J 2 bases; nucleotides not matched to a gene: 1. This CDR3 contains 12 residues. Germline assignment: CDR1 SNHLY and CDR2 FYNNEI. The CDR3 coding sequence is TGTGCCAGGGGGACAGGGAACTATGGCTACACCTTC. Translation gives CARGTGNYGYTF.